What follows are 17 T cell receptor beta chains derived from one specimen sequenced in a study of regulatory T cells in long-lasting Graves disease. CDR3 regions were amplified by Arm-PCR using iRepertoire HTBI primers to build TCR beta libraries. TCRdb processed the multiplex PCR reads anew with MiXCR; each CDR3 protein has one entry. Counted here are approximately 470,000 distinct CDR3 sequences, around 15% occurring once; the ten biggest clones make up 12%. Time point noted: newly diagnosed GD, antithyroid drugs for less than 3 months. PBMC-extracted RNA yielded the TCR library. This sample was shared with a second study, whose subject was T cells in Graves' hyperthyroidism and ophthalmopathy.

Specimen: peripheral blood mononuclear cells (PBMCs), collected at new diagnosis, from a patient treated with antithyroid drugs. The receptors come from a man aged 35 to 55 with Graves disease.

This clonotype was seen a handful of times. The chain links TRBV3-1 to TRBJ2-1; TRBD2 might be the D (6 bases). The CDR3 runs to 14 residues. Germline CDR1 and CDR2: LGHDT and YNNKEL (reference sequence). Trimming removed 3 bases at V and 10 bases at J, with 16 bases between. The chain's CDR3 is CASSHVLPRGEQFF. The CDR3 coding sequence is TGTGCCAGCAGCCACGTTCTCCCCCGGGGGGAGCAGTTCTTC.

This clonotype was counted at least ten times. This rearrangement joins TRBV2 to TRBJ2-3; D unresolved. Per the germline V gene, CDR1 is SNHLY and CDR2 is FYNNEI. V lost 11 bases and J lost 6, with 9 bases in between. This CDR3 has 10 residues. CDR3 in amino acids: CASTLDTQYF. CDR3 bases: TGTGCCTCGACCCTTGATACGCAGTATTTT. The full variable domain, its missing parts supplied by reference TRBV2 and TRBJ2-3, is EPEVTQTPSHQVTQMGQEVILRCVPISNHLYFYWYRQILGQKVEFLVSFYNNEISEKSEIFDDQFSVERPDGSNFTLKIRSTKLEDSAMYFCASTLDTQYFGPGTRLTVL.

This clonotype occurred a few times. The chain uses TRBV28 and TRBJ2-3; D is undetermined. V was pared by 1 base and J by 8 bases, with 19 bases between. The germline gives CDR1 MDHEN, CDR2 SYDVKM. The CDR3 is made up of 16 amino acids. The DNA of the CDR3 is TGTGCCAGCAGTTTATATGCCTCCGTGTCCTCAGTTACGCAGTATTTT. Translating gives CASSLYASVSSVTQYF.

This clonotype occurred a few times. This chain uses TRBV30 with TRBJ2-2, with 9 positions matching TRBD2. The CDR3 runs to 14 residues. Germline values: CDR1 GTSNPN, CDR2 SVGIG (reference sequence). Trimming removed 4 bases from V and 5 bases from J; junction bases left unmatched: 5. CDR3 amino acids: CAWTPGLATGELFF. In DNA, the CDR3 is TGTGCCTGGACCCCGGGACTAGCAACCGGGGAGCTGTTTTTT.

Note on this clonotype: Being one base from a much bigger clone, this may be a read error. The chain employs TRBV30 and TRBJ2-1; no clear D. This CDR3 has 11 residues. Germline V gene lookup returns CDR1 GTSNPN and CDR2 SVGIG (reference sequence). Trimming removed 2 bases from V and 7 bases from J, with 6 bases in between. The CDR3 loop reads CAWSIENEQFF. As DNA, the CDR3 is TGTGCCTGGAGTATCGAGAATGAGCAGTTCTTC.

This clonotype was seen at least ten times. CDR3 loop: CASLERAGQGRQPQHF. The CDR3 nucleotides read TGTGCCAGCCTGGAGCGGGCAGGCCAAGGTAGACAGCCCCAGCATTTT. J is TRBJ1-5 and V is TRBV2; D is unclear. The CDR3 extends over 16 amino acids. Germline V CDR1 and CDR2: SNHLY, FYNNEI. V dropped 8 bases and J dropped 7 bases, with 24 bases sitting between them.

This clonotype showed up many times. V usage is TRBV29-1 and J usage is TRBJ2-3; no definite D call. Germline V gives CDR1 SQVTM, CDR2 ANQGSEA. V shed 7 bases and J shed 4 bases, with 18 bases lying between them. This CDR3 is built from 14 residues. CDR3 amino acids: CSAVGPHLADTQYF. The CDR3 DNA reads as TGCAGCGCTGTGGGCCCGCACTTAGCAGATACGCAGTATTTT.

The V gene is TRBV6-1, the J gene TRBJ2-1; tentatively, D is TRBD2 (5 bases). The CDR3 is 13 amino acids. Germline CDR1 MNHNS, CDR2 SASEGT. The CDR3 loop is CVTGFRQYNEQFF. DNA of the CDR3: TGTGTGACGGGGTTTCGGCAATACAATGAGCAGTTCTTC.

In this sample, this clonotype turned up many times. This sequence joins TRBV5-1 and TRBJ2-2; perhaps TRBD1 as D (6 bases). From germline, CDR1 is SGHRS and CDR2 YFSETQ. Trimming removed 0 bases from V and 8 bases from J, with 14 bases in between. The CDR3 contains 15 residues. The CDR3 sequence is CASSLGQGSTGELFF. CDR3 in DNA: TGCGCCAGCAGCTTGGGTCAGGGGTCTACTGGGGAGCTGTTTTTT.

V and J are TRBV4-2 and TRBJ2-7, with D tentatively TRBD1 or TRBD2 (5 bases each). The CDR3 covers 13 residues. Trimming took off 4 bases at V and 3 bases at J, with 10 bases between the two ends. Germline loops: CDR1 LGHNA, CDR2 YNFKEQ. The CDR3 region is CASSPGTIYEQYF. In DNA, the CDR3 is TGTGCCAGCAGCCCCGGGACCATCTACGAGCAGTACTTC.

This clonotype was observed at least ten times. The CDR3 spells CASSPTGLDEQYF. CDR3 sequence (DNA): TGTGCCAGCTCACCGACAGGGTTAGACGAGCAGTACTTC. The V call is TRBV18, the J call TRBJ2-7; 7 bases are a match to TRBD1. Trimming removed 3 bases from V and 5 bases from J; junction bases left unmatched: 4. The germline CDR1 and CDR2 sequences are KGHSH and LQKENI. This CDR3 is built from 13 residues.

In its sample, this clonotype was seen a few times. V and J are TRBV13 and TRBJ2-2; 14 nucleotides agree with TRBD2. V shed 5 bases, J shed 6 bases, and the junction held 8 bases outside the gene matches. This CDR3 contains 17 residues. Germline CDR1 PRHDT, CDR2 FYEKMQ (reference sequence). The CDR3 loop reads CASSLGLAGVSPGELFF. In DNA, the CDR3 is TGTGCCAGCAGCCTGGGACTAGCGGGAGTTTCTCCCGGGGAGCTGTTTTTT.

This clonotype was recorded a few times. This sequence joins TRBV20-1 and TRBJ2-5; a weak D match, TRBD1 (6 bases). CDR1 and CDR2 (germline): DFQATT, SNEGSKA (reference sequence). V was clipped by 1 base and J by 4 bases, with 7 bases between them. The CDR3 is 12 residues long. The DNA of the CDR3 is TGCAGTGCTAGAGGGGGGCCAGAGACCCAGTACTTC. Translated: CSARGGPETQYF.

In this sample, this clonotype turned up many times. The chain joins TRBV11-2 to TRBJ2-5; 11 positions agree with TRBD1. The V segment lost 4 bases and the J segment 3 bases; nucleotides outside the gene matches: 10. There are 17 residues in the CDR3. Germline V CDR1 and CDR2: SGHAT, FQNNGV. The CDR3 spells CASSWGDRGSWKETQYF. CDR3 in DNA: TGTGCCAGCAGCTGGGGGGACAGGGGGTCGTGGAAAGAGACCCAGTACTTC.

This clonotype came up many times. This chain uses TRBV27 with TRBJ2-7; maybe TRBD1 (6 bases). The CDR3 runs 15 residues. The germline CDR1 and CDR2 sequences are MNHEY and SMNVEV (reference sequence). V shed 5 bases and J shed 3 bases, with 17 bases lying between them. CDR3 in DNA: TGTGCCAGCAGTGGATTAGGACAGAACCTCTACGAGCAGTACTTC. This sequence encodes CASSGLGQNLYEQYF.

This clonotype was counted ten times or more. The chain couples TRBV5-5 to TRBJ2-2, with 10 bases aligning to TRBD1. This CDR3 contains 18 residues. The germline CDR1 and CDR2 sequences are SGHKS and YYEKEE (reference sequence). The ends lost 4 bases at V and 4 bases at J; junction bases unmatched: 13. CDR3 protein: CASSLLPTGQGSTGELFF. The CDR3 DNA is TGTGCCAGCAGCCTACTCCCCACGGGACAGGGGAGCACCGGGGAGCTGTTTTTT.

This clonotype showed up just a few times. The genes are TRBV3-1 and TRBJ2-7, with 11 bases identical to TRBD2. The germline CDR1 and CDR2 sequences are LGHDT and YNNKEL (reference sequence). V lost 4 bases, J lost 5 bases, and 13 bases stayed unmatched. This CDR3 is built from 17 residues. The CDR3 DNA sequence: TGTGCCAGCAGCCCTAGCGGGAGGTTTGAGTGGGGCAACGAGCAGTACTTC. Encoded protein: CASSPSGRFEWGNEQYF.